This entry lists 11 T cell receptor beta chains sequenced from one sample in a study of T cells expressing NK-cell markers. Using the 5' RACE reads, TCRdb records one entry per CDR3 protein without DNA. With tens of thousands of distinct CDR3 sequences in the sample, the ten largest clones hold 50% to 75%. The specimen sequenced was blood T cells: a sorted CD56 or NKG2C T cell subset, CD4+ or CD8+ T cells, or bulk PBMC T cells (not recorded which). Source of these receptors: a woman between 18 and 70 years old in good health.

Here the CDR3 reads CASSRSGGDNEQFF. The chain joins TRBV6-1 to TRBJ2-1. The CDR3 spans 14 residues. The germline V gene has CDR1 MNHNS and CDR2 SASEGT.

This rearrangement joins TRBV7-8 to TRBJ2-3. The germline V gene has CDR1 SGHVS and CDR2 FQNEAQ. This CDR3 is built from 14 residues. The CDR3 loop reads CASSSAGAKDTQYF.

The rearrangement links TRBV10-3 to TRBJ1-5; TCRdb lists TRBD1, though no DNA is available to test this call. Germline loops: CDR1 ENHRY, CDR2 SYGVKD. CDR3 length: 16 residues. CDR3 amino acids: CAISEWVDGNNQPQHF.

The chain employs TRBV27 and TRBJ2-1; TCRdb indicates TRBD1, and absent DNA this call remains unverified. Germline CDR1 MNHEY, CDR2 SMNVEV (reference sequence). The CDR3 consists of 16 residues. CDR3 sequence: CASSFSPEGEYNEQFF.

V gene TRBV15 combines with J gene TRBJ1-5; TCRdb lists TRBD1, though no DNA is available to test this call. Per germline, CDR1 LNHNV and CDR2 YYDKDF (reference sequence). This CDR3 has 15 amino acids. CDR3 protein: CATSPNLSPNQPQHF. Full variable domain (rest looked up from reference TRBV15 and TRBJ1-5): DAMVIQNPRYQVTQFGKPVTLSCSQTLNHNVMYWYQQKSSQAPKLLFHYYDKDFNNEADTPDNFQSRRPNTSFCFLDIRSPGLGDTAMYLCATSPNLSPNQPQHFGDGTRLSIL.

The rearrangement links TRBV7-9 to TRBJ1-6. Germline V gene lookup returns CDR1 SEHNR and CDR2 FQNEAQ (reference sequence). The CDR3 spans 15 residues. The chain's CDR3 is CASSSPSVADSPLHF.

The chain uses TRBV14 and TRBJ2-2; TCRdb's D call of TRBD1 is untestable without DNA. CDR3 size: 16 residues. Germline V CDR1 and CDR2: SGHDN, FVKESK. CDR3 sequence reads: CASSTGQGRNTGELFF.

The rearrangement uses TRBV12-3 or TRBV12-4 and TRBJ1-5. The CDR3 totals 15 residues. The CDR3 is CASSLGGGETQPQHF.

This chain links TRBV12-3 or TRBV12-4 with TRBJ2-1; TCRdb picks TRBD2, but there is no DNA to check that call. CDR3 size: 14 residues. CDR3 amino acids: CASSPRERENEQFF.

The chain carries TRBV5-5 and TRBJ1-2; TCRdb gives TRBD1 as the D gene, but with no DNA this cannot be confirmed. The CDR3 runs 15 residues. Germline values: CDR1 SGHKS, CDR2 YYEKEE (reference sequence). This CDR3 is CASSLRVGQNYGYTF.

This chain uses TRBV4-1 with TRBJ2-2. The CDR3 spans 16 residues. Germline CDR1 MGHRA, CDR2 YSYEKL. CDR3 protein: CASSQGAADNTGELFF.